This T cell receptor beta chain was documented in a study of cytomegalovirus exposure and HLA in healthy donors. Overall study findings and caveats: That first-cohort TCR clusters tended to co-occur in the 90 to 150 validation repertoires was found in a later analysis. There were around 160 TCR beta chains listed as cytomegalovirus-associated.

As regards this clone: What it binds is unknown.

CDR3 length: 14 residues. V lost 4 bases, J lost 2 bases, and 12 bases lay in between. The V gene's germline CDR1 is MNHEY and CDR2 SMNVEV (reference sequence). Repertoires were generated with immunoSEQ multiplex PCR, while TCRdb's copy carries only in-frame clones and drops some. The sample includes more than 250,000 clones, 70% to 90% of them seen just once. The TCR was taken from a woman aged 18-29 years in good health and CMV-seronegative. Sequenced input: PBMCs. The rearrangement joins TRBV27 to TRBJ2-7; perhaps TRBD2 as D (7 bases). The CDR3 nucleotides are TGTGCCAGCAGTTGGGAGGGGGATACCTACGAGCAGTACTTC. Amino acid sequence: CASSWEGDTYEQYF.